The TCR beta chain under discussion was sequenced for a study of CXCR3-negative and CXCR3-positive naive CD8 T cells. The CDR3 runs to 13 residues. The germline V gene has CDR1 DFQATT and CDR2 SNEGSKA (reference sequence). Via 5' RACE with UMI labels, TRB cDNA libraries were prepared. TCRdb reprocessed the 5' RACE reads and stores each CDR3 protein as one record, lacking DNA. This listing includes approximately 83,000 distinct CDR3 sequences. The chain joins TRBV20-1 to TRBJ1-1; the D call from TCRdb, TRBD1, cannot be confirmed without DNA. The TCR sequence derives from a human donor in good health. Some clones in this sample may be carry-over from other donors' samples. Sequenced sample: naive CXCR3- CD8+ T cells from blood. Indicated subset: CD45RO-CCR7+CD27+CD95- naive CD8+ T cells lacking CXCR3 (TNR3-). CDR3 protein: CSASPGGITEAFF.